Listed here are 14 T cell receptor beta chains from one sample, sequenced in a study of shared clonotypes between healthy human individuals. TCRdb keeps only in-frame clones here, not all; method: immunoSEQ multiplex PCR. The sample yields 2 million to 2.5 million clones, about 90% seen once. The sequencing input was naive CD4+ T cells from PBMCs. Subset of the sample: CD45RA+ positively selected. The source is a man between 18 and 29 years old in good health. Some clones in this sample may be carry-over from other donors' samples.

The chain combines TRBV28 with TRBJ2-7; D unresolved. Germline V CDR1 and CDR2: MDHEN, SYDVKM. The CDR3 is 12 amino acids. V lost 7 bases, J lost 2 bases, and 9 bases lay in between. The CDR3: CASTQKTYEQYF. CDR3 nucleotide sequence: TGTGCCAGCACACAAAAGACCTACGAGCAGTACTTC.

The chain carries TRBV5-1 and TRBJ1-2, with D tentatively TRBD1 (6 bases). The CDR3 covers 13 residues. Trimming took 0 bases from V and 7 from J, leaving 10 bases between them. Per germline, CDR1 SGHRS and CDR2 YFSETQ. CDR3 coding DNA: TGCGCCAGCAGCTTGGGACAGGATCTTGGCTACACCTTC. This sequence encodes CASSLGQDLGYTF.

The chain couples TRBV5-4 to TRBJ2-5, with a weak D call TRBD1 (6 bases). V dropped 4 bases and J dropped 2 bases, with 15 bases sitting between them. This CDR3 has 15 amino acids. In germline, CDR1 is SGHNT, CDR2 YYREEE (reference sequence). The CDR3 region is CASSPAGAEQETQYF. The CDR3 region has the DNA TGTGCCAGCAGCCCCGCAGGGGCAGAACAAGAGACCCAGTACTTC.

The chain links TRBV19 to TRBJ2-2, with D uncertain. Between the trimmed V and J ends, which lost 9 bases and 3 bases, there was a span of 8 bases. This CDR3 has 12 residues. Germline CDR1 LNHDA, CDR2 SQIVND (reference sequence). CDR3 DNA sequence: TGTGCCAGGTTGTTTGACACCGGGGAGCTGTTTTTT. Protein product: CARLFDTGELFF.

The CDR3 bases are TGTGCCAGCATCGAGATCGGAGCTCTCTACGAGCAGTACTTC. Its translation: CASIEIGALYEQYF. The chain has TRBV6-1 and TRBJ2-7; D call uncertain. CDR3 size: 14 residues. V was trimmed by 7 bases and J by 3 bases, leaving 16 bases between them. CDR1 and CDR2 (germline): MNHNS, SASEGT.

The chain links TRBV7-6 to TRBJ2-3; TRBD1 agrees at 7 bases. Germline CDR1 reads SGHVS; CDR2 reads FNYEAQ. The CDR3 has 18 amino acids. V dropped 5 bases and J dropped 0; count of bases not matched to a gene: 14. The chain's CDR3 is CASSKRPPGGFSTDTQYF. In DNA form, the CDR3 reads TGTGCCAGCAGCAAGCGACCCCCAGGGGGATTCAGCACAGATACGCAGTATTTT.

The chain uses TRBV2 and TRBJ1-2, with 7 bases matching TRBD1. V lost 7 bases and J lost 4; bases outside the gene matches: 12. Germline V gene lookup returns CDR1 SNHLY and CDR2 FYNNEI. The CDR3 sequence is 15 residues long. CDR3 residues: CASKTTGAAAYGYTF. CDR3 in DNA: TGTGCCAGCAAAACCACAGGGGCGGCGGCCTATGGCTACACCTTC.

The gene calls are TRBV19 and TRBJ1-1, with 7 bases aligning to TRBD1. This CDR3 comprises 14 residues. The V and J ends lost 5 bases and 5 bases, in that order; junction bases with no gene match: 8. Germline V gene lookup returns CDR1 LNHDA and CDR2 SQIVND (reference sequence). CDR3 amino acids: CASSQPTGRTEAFF. CDR3 in DNA: TGTGCCAGTAGTCAGCCGACAGGGAGGACTGAAGCTTTCTTT.

CDR3 loop: CASSLGGSSYEQYF. CDR3 DNA: TGTGCCAGCAGCTTGGGGGGAAGCTCCTACGAGCAGTACTTC. The chain recombines TRBV5-5 with TRBJ2-7; no clear D. With 0 bases removed from V and 0 bases from J, the gap between germline ends came to 7 bases. CDR1 and CDR2 from the germline V gene are SGHKS and YYEKEE (reference sequence). This CDR3 has 14 residues.

A word on this clone: Within the sample, other DNA sequences also encode this same CDR3. The V and J genes are TRBV5-1 and TRBJ2-2; TRBD1 is a possible D gene (6 bases). The CDR3 is 15 residues long. The germline V and J ends were trimmed by 0 bases and 3 bases, with 9 bases remaining between them. The germline V gene has CDR1 SGHRS and CDR2 YFSETQ. DNA of the CDR3: TGCGCCAGCAGCTTGGGACAGGTGGACACCGGGGAGCTGTTTTTT. The encoded protein is CASSLGQVDTGELFF.

CDR3 loop: CASGLREVPDGYTF. The CDR3 nucleotides read TGTGCCAGCGGTCTTAGGGAGGTTCCAGATGGCTACACCTTC. The V and J genes are TRBV2 and TRBJ1-2; D ambiguous. The CDR3 length is 14 residues. V lost 8 bases, J lost 6 bases, and 19 bases lay in between. The germline V gene has CDR1 SNHLY and CDR2 FYNNEI.

This clone was detected only once. The chain carries TRBV30 and TRBJ2-2, with D tentatively TRBD1 (5 bases). Germline V gives CDR1 GTSNPN, CDR2 SVGIG (reference sequence). The CDR3 totals 13 residues. CDR3 in DNA: TGTGCTTCAGGGCGTCCGAACACCGGGGAGCTGTTTTTT. It encodes CASGRPNTGELFF.

This chain uses TRBV7-2 with TRBJ1-2; 8 bases are shared with TRBD1. The CDR3 is 13 residues long. Germline loops: CDR1 SGHTA, CDR2 FQGNSA. V trimming: 5 bases; J trimming: 5 bases; junction bases outside the gene matches: 4. The CDR3 nucleotides are TGTGCCAGCAGCGGCAGGGGGCAGTATGGCTACACCTTC. Residues: CASSGRGQYGYTF.

The genes are TRBV29-1 and TRBJ2-3; the match to TRBD2 covers 7 bases. The CDR3 spans 12 residues. J lost 5 bases, V lost 6 bases, and 5 bases had no gene match. The germline CDR1 and CDR2 sequences are SQVTM and ANQGSEA. CDR3: CSVGPSGDTQYF. DNA for the CDR3: TGCAGCGTAGGTCCTAGCGGAGATACGCAGTATTTT.